This T cell receptor (beta chain) was sequenced in a study of T cells in narcolepsy. About the study: Patients with NT1 or NT2 and healthy control donors were enrolled. General study results and limits: Healthy controls reportedly lacked the autoreactive clonotypes serially found in patients' blood. In some patient and control memory CD4+ samples, autoreactive clones were absent. Same-patient CSF and blood CD4+ T cell clonotypes included HCRT-specific and TRIB2-specific autoreactive ones.

CDR3 length: 13 amino acids. V was trimmed by 4 bases and J by 3 bases, leaving 7 bases between them. Per the germline V gene, CDR1 is LNHDA and CDR2 is SQIVND (reference sequence). Sequenced by immunoSEQ multiplex PCR; TCRdb stores in-frame clones only, minus some. Here the sample spans 25,000 or so clones, about 80% being singletons. This clone was counted only a few times. Its antigen is still unknown. The specimen sequenced was CD45RA- memory CD4+ T cells from PBMCs. The rearrangement uses TRBV19 and TRBJ1-5; no clear D. The source is a human donor with narcolepsy. The CDR3 protein is CASSKVSNQPQHF. In nucleotides, the CDR3 is TGTGCCAGTAGTAAGGTTTCCAATCAGCCCCAGCATTTT.